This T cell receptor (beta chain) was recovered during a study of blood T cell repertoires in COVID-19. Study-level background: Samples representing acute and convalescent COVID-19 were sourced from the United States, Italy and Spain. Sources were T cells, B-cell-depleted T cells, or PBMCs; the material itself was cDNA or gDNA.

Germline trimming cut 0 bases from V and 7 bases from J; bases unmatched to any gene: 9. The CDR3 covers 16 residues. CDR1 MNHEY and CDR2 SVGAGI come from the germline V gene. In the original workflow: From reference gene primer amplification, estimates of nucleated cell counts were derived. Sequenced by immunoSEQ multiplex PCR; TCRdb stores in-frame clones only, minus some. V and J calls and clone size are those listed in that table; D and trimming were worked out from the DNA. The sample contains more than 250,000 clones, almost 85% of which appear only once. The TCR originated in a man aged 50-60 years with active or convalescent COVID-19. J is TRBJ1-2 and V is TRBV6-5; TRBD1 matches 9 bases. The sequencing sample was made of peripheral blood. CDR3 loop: CASSYSTGTGRSGYTF. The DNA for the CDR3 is TGTGCCAGCAGTTACTCGACGGGGACAGGGCGTAGTGGCTACACCTTC.